This entry is about one T cell receptor (beta chain). The data stem from a study of cytomegalovirus exposure and HLA in healthy donors. V shed 2 bases and J shed 2 bases, with 8 bases lying between them. CDR1 SGDLS and CDR2 YYNGEE come from the germline V gene. The CDR3 has 15 residues. Libraries were prepared by immunoSEQ multiplex PCR; TCRdb keeps only in-frame clonotypes and omits some of them. This sample yields 59,000 or so clones, of which roughly 89% are seen a single time; more than 14% belongs to the top ten. The sample taken for sequencing was PBMCs. The chain has TRBV9 and TRBJ2-6, with D possibly being TRBD1 (6 bases). The receptor was isolated from a woman between 18 and 29 years old in good health and CMV-seronegative. The CDR3 here is CASSVRGPGANVLTF. Here the CDR3 DNA reads TGTGCCAGCAGCGTCAGGGGACCTGGGGCCAACGTCCTGACTTTC.